The 11 T cell receptor beta chains in this list originate from one sample, sequenced in a study of T-cell reconstitution after alpha-beta-depleted transplantation in children. This sample's TCRbeta library carried unique molecular identifier barcodes. TCRdb recomputed calls from the PCR reads with MiXCR, one row per CDR3 protein. The data contain 450,000 to 550,000 distinct CDR3 sequences, about 10% of them seen just once; the ten biggest clones take up roughly 15%. The sample consisted of PBMCs, mostly from graft donor cells, taken 180 days after TCRalphabeta/CD19-depleted stem cell transplant. These receptors were obtained from a female patient aged 2-9 years who had a stem cell transplant for aplastic anemia, so the T cells may come from the graft donor.

This chain joins TRBV5-4 and TRBJ2-7; D ambiguous. The CDR3 sequence is 15 residues long. Germline V CDR1 and CDR2: SGHNT, YYREEE (reference sequence). Trimming removed 2 bases at V and 3 bases at J, with 15 bases between. CDR3 in amino acids: CASSFGLVVGYEQYF. The DNA of the CDR3 is TGTGCCAGCAGCTTCGGATTAGTAGTGGGCTACGAGCAGTACTTC.

This clonotype occurred many times. The gene calls are TRBV5-1 and TRBJ2-7, with no clear D. The V end lost 4 bases, the J end lost 3 bases, and 5 bases lay between the germline ends. Germline loops: CDR1 SGHRS, CDR2 YFSETQ. The CDR3 has 11 residues. CDR3 loop: CASSGNYEQYF. In nucleotides, the CDR3 is TGCGCCAGCAGCGGAAACTACGAGCAGTACTTC.

This clonotype was counted a few times. The chain uses TRBV28 and TRBJ2-3; D is undetermined. CDR3 length: 15 residues. The germline V gene has CDR1 MDHEN and CDR2 SYDVKM. The V end was cut by 0 bases, the J end by 4 bases, with 11 bases between. CDR3 protein: CASSLCSLVSDTQYF. DNA of the CDR3: TGTGCCAGCAGTTTATGCTCGTTAGTCTCAGATACGCAGTATTTT. Drawing the rest from reference TRBV28 and TRBJ2-3, the complete variable domain is DVKVTQSSRYLVKRTGEKVFLECVQDMDHENMFWYRQDPGLGLRLIYFSYDVKMKEKGDIPEGYSVSREKKERFSLILESASTNQTSMYLCASSLCSLVSDTQYFGPGTRLTVL.

This chain connects TRBV10-3 to TRBJ2-3, with 9 positions matching TRBD2. With V trimmed by 4 bases and J by 6 bases, 17 bases remained unmatched. The germline V gene encodes CDR1 ENHRY and CDR2 SYGVKD. CDR3 length equals 18 residues. The CDR3 loop reads CAISGDGPSGTRVDTQYF. CDR3 in DNA: TGTGCCATCAGTGGGGATGGGCCTAGCGGGACGAGAGTTGATACGCAGTATTTT.

This chain links TRBV20-1 with TRBJ2-7; D tentatively fits TRBD1 or TRBD2 (5 bases each). V was trimmed by 3 bases and J by 2 bases, leaving 14 bases between them. The CDR3 spans 14 residues. Germline V gene lookup returns CDR1 DFQATT and CDR2 SNEGSKA (reference sequence). CDR3 residues: CSASFGGRTYEQYF. CDR3 in DNA: TGCAGTGCTAGTTTTGGGGGAAGGACCTACGAGCAGTACTTC.

The CDR3 DNA follows: TGTGCCAGCTCACCGGGTCTGGAGAACACTGAAGCTTTCTTT. Translation: CASSPGLENTEAFF. The chain couples TRBV18 to TRBJ1-1; unclear D gene. CDR1 and CDR2 from the germline V gene are KGHSH and LQKENI. The length of the CDR3 is 14 residues. Trimming removed 3 bases from V and 1 base from J, with 9 bases in between.

This clonotype appeared a few times. This sequence joins TRBV12-3 or TRBV12-4 and TRBJ1-6; the D is unclear. Trimming stripped 3 bases from V and 10 bases from J, with 13 bases between. This CDR3 is 14 amino acids long. CDR3 sequence reads: CASSFTEGWSPLHF. The CDR3 DNA reads TGTGCCAGCAGTTTTACCGAGGGTTGGTCACCCCTCCACTTT.

The V gene is TRBV11-2, the J gene TRBJ2-1, with unresolved D. The CDR3 is made up of 14 amino acids. Trimming stripped 0 bases from V and 7 bases from J, with 10 bases between. Germline V gives CDR1 SGHAT, CDR2 FQNNGV. The CDR3 DNA sequence: TGTGCCAGCAGCTTAGACGGACCTAAAAATGAGCAGTTCTTC. Its protein product is CASSLDGPKNEQFF.

In this sample, this clonotype turned up many times. This rearrangement joins TRBV20-1 to TRBJ1-1; D is unclear. Per germline, CDR1 DFQATT and CDR2 SNEGSKA (reference sequence). The CDR3 is 12 residues long. V dropped 4 bases and J dropped 0 bases, with 6 bases sitting between them. Here the CDR3 reads CSANRLNTEAFF. In nucleotides, the CDR3 is TGCAGTGCTAACAGATTGAACACTGAAGCTTTCTTT.

This clonotype turned up a few times. The gene calls are TRBV20-1 and TRBJ1-2, with 9 bases fitting TRBD1. The CDR3 sequence is 13 residues long. Germline CDR1 is DFQATT and CDR2 is SNEGSKA (reference sequence). V lost 6 bases and J lost 7; bases outside the gene matches: 9. The CDR3 loop reads CSASRDRASGYTF. The CDR3 DNA sequence: TGCAGTGCCAGCAGGGACAGGGCCTCTGGCTACACCTTC.

At least ten counts were recorded for this clonotype. The chain couples TRBV6-5 to TRBJ2-1; D might be TRBD2 (6 bases). The CDR3 sequence is 15 residues long. From germline, CDR1 is MNHEY and CDR2 SVGAGI. V was pared by 2 bases and J by 2 bases, with 10 bases between. CDR3 loop: CASSYGSGTYNEQFF. DNA of the CDR3: TGTGCCAGCAGTTACGGTAGCGGCACCTACAATGAGCAGTTCTTC.